The rows below give T cell receptor beta chains drawn from one sample of a study of shared clonotypes between healthy human individuals. Using immunoSEQ multiplex PCR, the repertoire was profiled, and TCRdb retains in-frame clones only, with some absent. The sample holds about 1,900,000 clones, about 95% seen once. Sample: naive CD8+ T cells sorted from blood. Source of these receptors: a young man in good health. Both conserved end residues are part of each CDR3. The D gene is left open where the match is weak.

v_call,j_call,d_call,cdr3_length,cdr3_aa
TRBV29-1,TRBJ1-2,-,11,CSVEGGYGYTF
TRBV13,TRBJ1-1,-,13,CASSYDRDTEAFF
TRBV6-6,TRBJ2-5,TRBD2,15,CASSYSSGTQETQYF
TRBV5-4,TRBJ1-2,TRBD1,14,CASSFTGGSYGYTF
TRBV5-4,TRBJ1-2,-,13,CASSEKNRVGYTF
TRBV27,TRBJ2-3,TRBD2,15,CASSFSGLVPDTQYF
TRBV27,TRBJ2-1,TRBD2,16,CASSWGLAGGGDEQFF
TRBV6-5,TRBJ1-2,-,14,CASSPLGTDYGYTF
TRBV27,TRBJ2-3,TRBD2,21,CASSLSVGVGWSSGRLDTQYF
TRBV28,TRBJ1-2,TRBD1,16,CASTQGAGSEVDGYTF
TRBV6-1,TRBJ2-1,TRBD2,15,CASSAWTSGYNEQFF
TRBV6-1,TRBJ2-1,TRBD2,14,CASSAGLAYNEQFF
TRBV9,TRBJ2-5,TRBD2,16,CASSVGSGGLQETQYF
TRBV4-3,TRBJ2-1,TRBD2,16,CASSQETSGGYNEQFF